This TCR beta chain is from a study of shared clonotypes between healthy human individuals. This clone was observed a handful of times. The ends were cut back, 0 bases at V and 4 bases at J, with 12 bases in the middle. Per the germline V gene, CDR1 is MNHEY and CDR2 is SVGAGI. CDR3 length: 15 residues. In the authors' methods: As immunoSEQ supplied junction-only sequences (without quality scores), filtering differed. Profiling relied on immunoSEQ multiplex PCR, and the TCRdb table lists in-frame clones only, not all of them. V, J and clone size are taken as reported in that table, and D and trimming were inferred from the DNA itself. The data show around 750,000 clones, with approximately 74% seen just once and 1.5% to 2% held by the top ten.

The chain is built from TRBV6-5 and TRBJ1-2, with a possible D match to TRBD1 (5 bases). The specimen sequenced was memory CD4+ T cells sorted from blood. Subset specified: CD45RA-negative fraction. The receptor was derived from a woman in her 30s in good health. The CDR3, as DNA: TGTGCCAGCAGTTACTCGGGGACGGGCGGCTATGGCTACACCTTC. It encodes CASSYSGTGGYGYTF.